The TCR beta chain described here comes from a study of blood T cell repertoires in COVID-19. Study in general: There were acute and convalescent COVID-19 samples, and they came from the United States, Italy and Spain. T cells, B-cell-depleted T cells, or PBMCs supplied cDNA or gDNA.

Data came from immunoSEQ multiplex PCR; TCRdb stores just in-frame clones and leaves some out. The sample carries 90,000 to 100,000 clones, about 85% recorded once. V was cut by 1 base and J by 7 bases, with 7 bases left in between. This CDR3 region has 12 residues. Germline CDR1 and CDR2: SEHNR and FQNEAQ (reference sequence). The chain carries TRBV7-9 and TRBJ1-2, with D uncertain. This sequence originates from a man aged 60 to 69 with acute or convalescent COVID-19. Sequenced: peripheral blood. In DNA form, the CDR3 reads TGTGCCAGCAGCTTAGGTGTCTTTGGCTACACCTTC. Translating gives CASSLGVFGYTF.